This entry lists 27 T cell receptor beta chains sequenced from one sample in a study of cytotoxic CD8 clonotypes in ibrutinib-treated CLL. The assay was immunoSEQ multiplex PCR, and TCRdb's table has in-frame clones only and misses some. The table lists some 92,000 clones, approximately 71% of them singletons. The sequencing used PBMCs, collected after 24 months of ibrutinib treatment. These TCRs come from a human donor with chronic lymphocytic leukemia.

The chain carries TRBV7-3 and TRBJ2-1, with 12 positions matching TRBD2. The CDR3 is 16 amino acids. Germline values: CDR1 SGHTA, CDR2 FQGTGA. The ends lost 5 bases at V and 4 bases at J; junction bases unmatched: 6. The CDR3 sequence is CASSLSGTSGYNEQFF. Here the CDR3 DNA reads TGTGCCAGCAGCCTCTCCGGGACTAGCGGGTACAATGAGCAGTTCTTC.

The chain uses TRBV18 and TRBJ1-5, with D perhaps matching TRBD1 (5 bases). The CDR3 has 14 residues. The V end lost 5 bases, the J end lost 1 base, and 9 bases lay between the germline ends. Germline loops: CDR1 KGHSH, CDR2 LQKENI. The CDR3 DNA follows: TGTGCCAGCTCAGGGGCTGGAAGCAATCAGCCCCAGCATTTT. Its protein is CASSGAGSNQPQHF.

The chain uses TRBV27 and TRBJ2-4, with D unclear. The V end lost 2 bases, the J end lost 0 bases, and 11 bases lay between the germline ends. Germline V CDR1 and CDR2: MNHEY, SMNVEV (reference sequence). This CDR3 region has 16 residues. In DNA, the CDR3 is TGTGCCAGCAGTTTACTCCCCCGAATAGCCAAAAACATTCAGTACTTC. Amino acids: CASSLLPRIAKNIQYF.

This clone came up a few times. Here the CDR3 reads CASSPEGAPTDTQYF. For the CDR3, the DNA is TGCGCCAGCAGCCCCGAGGGGGCCCCCACAGATACGCAGTATTTT. The chain is built from TRBV5-1 and TRBJ2-3; 7 nucleotides agree with TRBD1. Germline V CDR1 and CDR2: SGHRS, YFSETQ. The ends lost 4 bases at V and 2 bases at J; junction bases unmatched: 7. The CDR3 length is 15 residues.

This chain joins TRBV19 and TRBJ2-7, with 8 positions matching TRBD1. The V segment lost 3 bases and the J segment 2 bases; nucleotides outside the gene matches: 3. The CDR3 has 14 residues. Germline V gene data show CDR1 as LNHDA and CDR2 as SQIVND (reference sequence). CDR3 DNA: TGTGCCAGTAGTATTTACAGGGGGGCCTACGAGCAGTACTTC. It specifies CASSIYRGAYEQYF.

The V gene is TRBV7-2, the J gene TRBJ1-2; D gene ambiguous. The ends were cut back, 0 bases at V and 3 bases at J, with 5 bases in the middle. The CDR3 consists of 13 residues. Germline CDR1 SGHTA, CDR2 FQGNSA. CDR3 amino acids: CASSLASDYGYTF. CDR3 in DNA: TGTGCCAGCAGCTTAGCGAGTGACTATGGCTACACCTTC. The whole variable domain, filled in from reference TRBV7-2 and TRBJ1-2, reads GAGVSQSPSNKVTEKGKDVELRCDPISGHTALYWYRQSLGQGLEFLIYFQGNSAPDKSGLPSDRFSAERTGGSVSTLTIQRTQQEDSAVYLCASSLASDYGYTFGSGTRLTVV.

The gene calls are TRBV19 and TRBJ1-1; D gene uncertain. This CDR3 has 11 residues. V was cut by 7 bases and J by 1 base, with 4 bases left in between. The germline V gene encodes CDR1 LNHDA and CDR2 SQIVND (reference sequence). Here the CDR3 DNA reads TGTGCCAGTATACGGAACACTGAAGCTTTCTTT. Translated: CASIRNTEAFF.

The V call is TRBV6-1, the J call TRBJ2-6; 10 positions agree with TRBD1. The germline gives CDR1 MNHNS, CDR2 SASEGT. V lost 4 bases, J lost 1 base, and 4 bases stayed unmatched. This CDR3 is built from 17 residues. CDR3 DNA: TGTGCCAGCAGTGCAGGGGGACAGGGGTCTGGGGCCAACGTCCTGACTTTC. Its translation: CASSAGGQGSGANVLTF.

The J gene is TRBJ2-1, the V gene TRBV7-2; 10 bases agree with TRBD2. The CDR3 totals 18 residues. The V segment lost 3 bases and the J segment 5 bases; nucleotides outside the gene matches: 13. CDR1 and CDR2 from the germline V gene are SGHTA and FQGNSA. The CDR3 region is CASSFQARSGGEHNEQFF. The CDR3 DNA reads as TGTGCCAGCAGCTTCCAGGCCCGGAGCGGGGGGGAGCACAATGAGCAGTTCTTC.

The CDR3 here is CAWSEEAGTDTQYF. The CDR3, as DNA: TGTGCCTGGAGTGAGGAGGCGGGCACAGATACGCAGTATTTT. The J gene is TRBJ2-3, the V gene TRBV30, with D perhaps matching TRBD2 (5 bases). The CDR3 is 14 residues long. Trimming stripped 1 base from V and 1 base from J, with 9 bases between. From germline, CDR1 is GTSNPN and CDR2 SVGIG (reference sequence).

This clone was observed a few times. The chain employs TRBV28 and TRBJ1-1; unclear D gene. Trimming shortened V by 3 bases and J by 6 bases, and 14 bases separated the two germline ends. The germline V gene encodes CDR1 MDHEN and CDR2 SYDVKM. This CDR3 region has 14 residues. CDR3 sequence reads: CASSLRQLSSEAFF. The CDR3 bases are TGTGCCAGCAGTTTGCGGCAGTTGAGCTCTGAAGCTTTCTTT.

This rearrangement joins TRBV5-1 to TRBJ2-1, with TRBD2 identical over 10 bases. Germline trimming cut 4 bases from V and 2 bases from J; bases unmatched to any gene: 6. This CDR3 spans 16 amino acids. Germline loops: CDR1 SGHRS, CDR2 YFSETQ. For the CDR3, the DNA is TGCGCCAGCAGCCTCTCTAGCGGGAGTCCCTACAATGAGCAGTTCTTC. This codes for CASSLSSGSPYNEQFF.

V and J are TRBV6-1 and TRBJ2-7; a possible D gene is TRBD1 (5 bases). The ends were cut back, 0 bases at V and 2 bases at J, with 11 bases in the middle. The CDR3 sequence is 15 residues long. Germline V CDR1 and CDR2: MNHNS, SASEGT. CDR3 sequence reads: CASSEAWQGAYEQYF. The CDR3 coding sequence is TGTGCCAGCAGTGAAGCATGGCAGGGTGCCTACGAGCAGTACTTC.

The J gene is TRBJ2-3, the V gene TRBV5-1; no clear D gene. Trimming removed 0 bases from V and 5 bases from J, with 13 bases in between. This CDR3 comprises 15 residues. Looked up from germline, CDR1 is SGHRS and CDR2 is YFSETQ. CDR3 nucleotide sequence: TGCGCCAGCAGCTTGGGAGAGGCGCGAATAGATACGCAGTATTTT. Translating gives CASSLGEARIDTQYF.

This clone was counted once. The rearrangement links TRBV10-1 to TRBJ2-1; 8 bases agree with TRBD2. CDR1 and CDR2 from the germline V gene are WNHNN and SYGVQD (reference sequence). The CDR3 sequence is 18 residues long. The J segment lost 6 bases and the V segment lost 3 bases, leaving 16 bases of the junction unmatched. The DNA of the CDR3 is TGCGCCAGCAGTGATAGGTCTAGCGGGTATTCGTCTGTCAATGAGCAGTTCTTC. Translating gives CASSDRSSGYSSVNEQFF.

This chain links TRBV7-2 with TRBJ2-5; 11 bases line up with TRBD1. J gave up 5 bases and V 5 bases, and 4 bases lay outside the gene matches. The CDR3 covers 14 residues. Looked up from germline, CDR1 is SGHTA and CDR2 is FQGNSA. The CDR3 spells CASSPDRGQETQYF. The DNA of the CDR3 is TGTGCCAGCAGCCCGGACAGGGGGCAGGAGACCCAGTACTTC.

The chain recombines TRBV27 with TRBJ1-2, with TRBD1 identical over 9 bases. Germline lookup yields CDR1 MNHEY and CDR2 SMNVEV (reference sequence). The CDR3 is 14 amino acids. Losses at the gene ends were 4 bases for V and 4 bases for J; bases not matched to a gene: 4. The CDR3 loop is CASSSPGQGYGYTF. The CDR3 coding sequence is TGTGCCAGCAGTTCTCCGGGACAGGGCTATGGCTACACCTTC.

V is TRBV25-1 and J is TRBJ2-3; D unresolved. The germline V and J ends were trimmed by 4 bases and 4 bases, with 18 bases remaining between them. CDR1 is MGHDK and CDR2 is SYGVNS in the germline V gene. The CDR3 covers 16 residues. This CDR3 reads CASSAPGSVYPDTQYF. In DNA form, the CDR3 reads TGTGCCAGCAGTGCGCCCGGCTCGGTTTACCCAGATACGCAGTATTTT.

V is TRBV6-5 and J is TRBJ1-5, with D perhaps TRBD1 (5 bases). The CDR3 spans 15 residues. Trimming took 4 bases from V and 4 from J, leaving 14 bases between them. Germline V CDR1 and CDR2: MNHEY, SVGAGI. CDR3 nucleotides: TGTGCCAGCAGTTTTAGGCAGGGAGGGAATCAGCCCCAGCATTTT. It is translated as CASSFRQGGNQPQHF.

CDR3: CASSPQGAPRETQYF. CDR3 coding DNA: TGCGCCAGCAGCCCGCAGGGGGCACCCCGAGAGACCCAGTACTTC. The rearrangement joins TRBV5-1 to TRBJ2-5, with TRBD1 identical over 8 bases. The V and J ends lost 4 bases and 4 bases, in that order; junction bases with no gene match: 9. Germline V gene lookup returns CDR1 SGHRS and CDR2 YFSETQ. The CDR3 is made up of 15 amino acids.

The chain recombines TRBV28 with TRBJ2-7; 9 nucleotides line up with TRBD1. Unmatched junction bases numbered 9, after V lost 5 bases and J lost 4 bases. There are 15 residues in the CDR3. The germline V gene has CDR1 MDHEN and CDR2 SYDVKM. The CDR3 protein is CASSAPGTGTYEQYF. CDR3 sequence (DNA): TGTGCCAGCAGTGCCCCCGGGACAGGGACATACGAGCAGTACTTC.

The chain recombines TRBV2 with TRBJ2-7, with 8 positions matching TRBD2. Germline CDR1 reads SNHLY; CDR2 reads FYNNEI. V lost 6 bases and J lost 7; bases outside the gene matches: 14. There are 15 residues in the CDR3. The CDR3 nucleotides are TGTGCCAGCAGCCCAACCGGGGGGGCCCCGGGAGAGCAGTACTTC. Encoded protein: CASSPTGGAPGEQYF.

There are many counts of this clone. The rearrangement uses TRBV4-1 and TRBJ1-1; the D gene is possibly TRBD1 (5 bases). The CDR3 spans 13 residues. Trimming cost V 0 bases and J 10 bases, with 12 bases left between them. Germline V gene lookup returns CDR1 MGHRA and CDR2 YSYEKL. The DNA for the CDR3 is TGCGCCAGCAGCCAAGATATGGGGACGAGAGCTTTCTTT. Translated: CASSQDMGTRAFF.

The sample holds a few counts of this clone. The rearrangement links TRBV2 to TRBJ1-5, with D tentatively TRBD1 (5 bases). The CDR3 extends over 15 amino acids. Trimming took off 7 bases at V and 0 bases at J, with 13 bases between the two ends. Germline assignment: CDR1 SNHLY and CDR2 FYNNEI. CDR3 DNA: TGTGCCAGCATAGCGGGACGGAATAGCAATCAGCCCCAGCATTTT. Translated, it gives CASIAGRNSNQPQHF.

This clone was found a few times. This rearrangement joins TRBV27 to TRBJ2-7; 7 nucleotides align to TRBD2. Germline trimming cut 5 bases from V and 5 bases from J; bases unmatched to any gene: 12. Germline values: CDR1 MNHEY, CDR2 SMNVEV (reference sequence). The CDR3 contains 15 residues. Written as DNA, the CDR3 is TGTGCCAGCAGTCCCTCCGTCCCGGGGGGAAACGAGCAGTACTTC. It is translated as CASSPSVPGGNEQYF.

This clone was detected once. The gene calls are TRBV6-1 and TRBJ2-4; a weak D match, TRBD2 (6 bases). The CDR3 spans 16 residues. The V gene's germline CDR1 is MNHNS and CDR2 SASEGT. V was trimmed by 4 bases and J by 3 bases, leaving 16 bases between them. The CDR3 nucleotides read TGTGCCAGCAGTGGGGGGGTTCGGTTCGGCAAAAACATTCAGTACTTC. This gives the protein CASSGGVRFGKNIQYF.

The V call is TRBV7-2, the J call TRBJ2-3; the D call may be TRBD1 or TRBD2 (6 bases each). CDR1 and CDR2 (germline): SGHTA, FQGNSA. The CDR3 is 16 amino acids. Trimming stripped 1 base from V and 2 bases from J, with 13 bases between. In DNA form, the CDR3 reads TGTGCCAGCAGCTTAGTGAGGGGGGCGCTCACAGATACGCAGTATTTT. It codes for CASSLVRGALTDTQYF.